This is a list of T cell receptor beta chains from one sample in a study of blood T cell repertoires in COVID-19. TCRdb keeps only in-frame clones here, not all; method: immunoSEQ multiplex PCR. The top ten hold 5.5% to 7% of the sample, which has approximately 190,000 clones, 86% seen once. Source material: peripheral blood. These receptors all come from a man older than 75 with acute or convalescent COVID-19. Both conserved end residues are part of each CDR3. The D gene is left open where the match is weak. Clone size is not always given. Where it is, it says once, few, many or a class for expanded clones.

TRBD2	.	TRBV7-2	TRBJ2-1	TGTGCCAGCAGCTTAGGGGCGGGAGCCTCCTACAATGAGCAGTTCTTC	CASSLGAGASYNEQFF
TRBD1	.	TRBV7-3	TRBJ2-2	TGTGCCAGCAGCCCAACCGGGACAGGGAACACCGGGGAGCTGTTTTTT	CASSPTGTGNTGELFF
.	.	TRBV7-2	TRBJ2-1	TGTGCCAGCAGCTTCTATTTAAGAGAGGGCAATGAGCAGTTCTTC	CASSFYLREGNEQFF
.	.	TRBV30	TRBJ2-7	TGTGCCTGGAGTGCCCAGGGCCTCTCCTACGAGCAGTACTTC	CAWSAQGLSYEQYF
TRBD2	.	TRBV11-2	TRBJ2-5	TGTGCCAGCAGCCCCGGGACTAGTAATGTGAAGACCCAGTACTTC	CASSPGTSNVKTQYF
.	.	TRBV25-1	TRBJ1-2	TGTGCCAGCAGTACCCTGGGAGGCTATGGCTACACCTTC	CASSTLGGYGYTF
.	.	TRBV11-1	TRBJ2-2	TGTGCCAGCAGCTTGCTGCAGGGCACCGGGGAGCTGTTTTTT	CASSLLQGTGELFF
TRBD1	.	TRBV5-1	TRBJ2-5	TGCGCCAGCAGACCGGGACAGGGCATTAGTCCACAAGAGACCCAGTACTTC	CASRPGQGISPQETQYF
.	.	TRBV6-5	TRBJ1-1	TGTGCCAGCCTCGCAATATCGGGCACTGAAGCTTTCTTT	CASLAISGTEAFF
.	.	TRBV2	TRBJ1-2	TGTGCCAGCACGCCGGGAGGAGGGTACTATGGCTACACCTTC	CASTPGGGYYGYTF
TRBD1	.	TRBV24-1	TRBJ1-2	TGTGCCACCAGTGATTTGGCGACCGGGACAGAGGGCTACACCTTC	CATSDLATGTEGYTF
.	.	TRBV18	TRBJ2-2	TGTGCCAGCTCACCGTATCCTACCGGGGAGCTGTTTTTT	CASSPYPTGELFF
.	.	TRBV5-1	TRBJ2-5	TGCGCGAGGCCCCCGGAGACCCAGTACTTC	CARPPETQYF
TRBD2	.	TRBV7-2	TRBJ2-3	TGTGCCAGCAGCTTAGCGGGACTAGCGGGAGGGGTGACAGATACGCAGTATTTT	CASSLAGLAGGVTDTQYF
.	once	TRBV11-3	TRBJ2-3	TGTGCCAGCAGTAAACCTGGAGCCCCAGATACGCAGTATTTT	CASSKPGAPDTQYF
.	.	TRBV27	TRBJ1-1	TGTGCCAGCAGTCCCCGAGTAGGGGCGTTGAACACTGAAGCTTTCTTT	CASSPRVGALNTEAFF
.	.	TRBV2	TRBJ2-3	TGTGCCAGCAACCTACAGGGTCGGCCAGATACGCAGTATTTT	CASNLQGRPDTQYF
.	.	TRBV24-1	TRBJ1-2	TGTGCCACCAGTGATTTTCGGCGGGACTATGGCTACACCTTC	CATSDFRRDYGYTF
.	.	TRBV19	TRBJ1-1	TGTGCCAGTAGGGTGGGACACGTGAACACTGAAGCTTTCTTT	CASRVGHVNTEAFF
TRBD1	.	TRBV5-1	TRBJ2-1	TGCGCCAGCAGCTTGCCCCAGGGGGCCCCTTACAATGAGCAGTTCTTC	CASSLPQGAPYNEQFF
TRBD1	.	TRBV19	TRBJ2-6	TGTGCCAGTAGTATCCTGCAGGGGGCTGGGGCCAACGTCCTGACTTTC	CASSILQGAGANVLTF
.	.	TRBV11-3	TRBJ1-1	TGTGCCAGCAGCTTAGATCTGTCCGGCACTGAAGCTTTCTTT	CASSLDLSGTEAFF
.	.	TRBV18	TRBJ2-3	TGTGCCAGCTCACCCTCCCTCACAGATACGCAGTATTTT	CASSPSLTDTQYF
.	.	TRBV6-1	TRBJ1-5	TGTGCCAGCAGTGAAGGAGGACAGTGGGGCAATCAGCCCCAGCATTTT	CASSEGGQWGNQPQHF
.	.	TRBV30	TRBJ1-4	TGTGCCTGGAGTGCGCAAAGGGGGATAGGTGAAAAACTGTTTTTT	CAWSAQRGIGEKLFF
.	.	TRBV2	TRBJ1-2	TGTGCCAGCAGTGAAGACAGGGACTATGGCTACACCTTC	CASSEDRDYGYTF
TRBD2	few	TRBV11-2	TRBJ2-1	TGTGCCAGCAGCTCTCGACCGGGACTAGCGGGGATTTACAATGAGCAGTTCTTC	CASSSRPGLAGIYNEQFF
TRBD1	.	TRBV19	TRBJ1-1	TGTGCCAGTCACGGACAGGTAAACACTGAAGCTTTCTTT	CASHGQVNTEAFF
.	.	TRBV4-1	TRBJ2-1	TGCGCCAGCAGCCAAGATCCCAGAAGCGGTGAGCAGTTCTTC	CASSQDPRSGEQFF
.	.	TRBV2	TRBJ1-2	TGTGCCAGCAGTGTCGTTAAGACAGCGTCTAACTATGGCTACACCTTC	CASSVVKTASNYGYTF
.	.	TRBV5-5	TRBJ2-1	TGTGCCAGCAGCTTAGAACCCAGGATCTACAATGAGCAGTTCTTC	CASSLEPRIYNEQFF
.	once	TRBV6-5	TRBJ2-1	TGTGCCAGCAGTTCGCCGACTAGCTACAATGAGCAGTTCTTC	CASSSPTSYNEQFF
TRBD2	.	TRBV19	TRBJ2-5	TGTGCCAGTAGTTCCTCGGGGGGGGCAGGGGAGACCCAGTACTTC	CASSSSGGAGETQYF
TRBD1	.	TRBV28	TRBJ2-7	TGTGCCAGCAGCTCTGGACAGGGGCTAGGGCAGTACTTC	CASSSGQGLGQYF
.	.	TRBV12-3/TRBV12-4	TRBJ1-5	TGTGCCAGCAGCCTAAATCAGCCCCAGCATTTT	CASSLNQPQHF
.	.	TRBV7-2	TRBJ2-5	TGTGCCAGCAGCTTGGGTCGCCCCAGCCGGGCCCAGTACTTC	CASSLGRPSRAQYF
.	once	TRBV12-3/TRBV12-4	TRBJ1-1	TGTGCCAGCAGTTTACTCAGGGACACTGAAGCTTTCTTT	CASSLLRDTEAFF
.	.	TRBV10-3	TRBJ1-6	TGTGCCATCAGTGAGACGGACAGTAATTCACCCCTCCACTTT	CAISETDSNSPLHF
.	few	TRBV24-1	TRBJ1-2	TGTGCCACCAGTGAGGGAGAGTATGGCTACACCTTC	CATSEGEYGYTF
.	.	TRBV21-1	TRBJ2-2	TGTGCCAGCAGCCCGCCTCCTTACGGTAACACCGGGGAGCTGTTTTTT	CASSPPPYGNTGELFF
TRBD1	.	TRBV15	TRBJ1-1	TGTGCCACCAGCATAGACAGGGTCGGGAACACTGAAGCTTTCTTT	CATSIDRVGNTEAFF
TRBD1	.	TRBV7-3	TRBJ2-4	TGTGCCAGCAGCTCGCGACAGGGGTCAAACATTCAGTACTTC	CASSSRQGSNIQYF
.	.	TRBV15	TRBJ2-7	TGTGCCACCAGCAGGCAATCAGGGTACGAGCAGTACTTC	CATSRQSGYEQYF
.	.	TRBV19	TRBJ2-7	TGTGCCAGTAGCTCGACAGGCGGGGGCGAGCAGTACTTC	CASSSTGGGEQYF